The subject of this entry is one T cell receptor beta chain. The antigen remains undetermined. These data belong to a study of T cells after yellow fever vaccination. V dropped 6 bases and J dropped 7 bases, with 7 bases sitting between them. This CDR3 is 11 amino acids long. The germline gives CDR1 MNHEY, CDR2 SVGEGT. Broader study findings: Weaker in magnitude, the secondary response showed a faster peak on day 5 versus 15. There was a small share of clonotypes that showed up in both the CD4 and CD8 compartments.

One entry per CDR3 protein, called by TCRdb with MiXCR from the 5' RACE reads. The table shows roughly 300,000 distinct CDR3 sequences, with around 8.1% occurring only once. The chain recombines TRBV6-2 or TRBV6-3 with TRBJ1-5; D not resolved. The sample here was PBMCs, taken around 45 days after the first yellow fever vaccination. The sequence derives from a man aged 18 to 29 who received the YFV17D yellow fever vaccine. CDR3 nucleotides: TGTGCCAGCAGCCATGGACAGCCCCAGCATTTT. This gives the protein CASSHGQPQHF.